Following are 9 T cell receptor beta chains from one sample sequenced in a study of Ad26.COV2.S vaccination and SARS-CoV-2 variants. Treatment specified: 19 received Ad26.COV2.S at low or high dose, single or two shots; five or six received placebo; per-sample allocation not given. Sampling was done on day 63 after the first vaccine or placebo injection. This table comes from immunoSEQ multiplex PCR, and its TCRdb copy is limited to in-frame clones, with some not included. Counted here are around 400,000 clones, approximately 89% occurring once; the ten biggest clones make up around 1.8%. Sample: peripheral blood, taken in a trial of Ad26.COV2.S vaccine versus placebo. The receptors originated from a person between 18 and 60 years old who received the Ad26.COV2.S COVID-19 vaccine or a placebo.

The V gene is TRBV29-1, the J gene TRBJ1-1; perhaps TRBD1 as D (5 bases). V lost 3 bases and J lost 4, with 15 bases in between. Per the germline V gene, CDR1 is SQVTM and CDR2 is ANQGSEA. This CDR3 has 14 residues. The CDR3 nucleotides are TGCAGCGTTGACCGCGGGGGATTAGGCACTGAAGCTTTCTTT. It yields the protein CSVDRGGLGTEAFF.

This sequence joins TRBV7-9 and TRBJ2-1; 7 bases are shared with TRBD2. The V and J ends lost 8 bases and 9 bases, in that order; junction bases with no gene match: 4. The CDR3 covers 11 residues. Per the germline V gene, CDR1 is SEHNR and CDR2 is FQNEAQ (reference sequence). CDR3 nucleotide sequence: TGTGCCAGCGGGAGGGCCACTGAGCAGTTCTTC. Its protein is CASGRATEQFF.

This clone has a handful of counts. The V and J genes are TRBV9 and TRBJ2-7; D is undetermined. CDR3 length: 13 amino acids. CDR1 SGDLS and CDR2 YYNGEE come from the germline V gene. V dropped 3 bases and J dropped 6 bases, with 13 bases sitting between them. Here the CDR3 reads CASSETLQGEQYF. The CDR3 coding sequence is TGTGCCAGCAGCGAGACTCTACAAGGCGAGCAGTACTTC.

The V and J genes are TRBV9 and TRBJ2-7; 8 nucleotides line up with TRBD1. V lost 4 bases and J lost 6; bases outside the gene matches: 3. This CDR3 has 12 amino acids. CDR1 and CDR2 (germline): SGDLS, YYNGEE. The CDR3 region has the DNA TGTGCCAGCAGCCGGACAGGGCTCGAGCAGTACTTC. Protein sequence: CASSRTGLEQYF.

This chain joins TRBV5-4 and TRBJ1-1, with 8 bases matching TRBD1. The CDR3 totals 15 residues. The trim removed 3 bases at V and 1 base at J, leaving 5 bases unmatched. Germline-derived CDR1 and CDR2 are SGHNT and YYREEE (reference sequence). Here the CDR3 DNA reads TGTGCCAGCAGCTCTGTGACAGGGGCGAACACTGAAGCTTTCTTT. This encodes CASSSVTGANTEAFF.

This chain joins TRBV11-2 and TRBJ2-7; D is ambiguous. CDR3 length equals 13 residues. Deletions cut 2 bases from V and 6 bases from J, with 11 bases between. The germline CDR1 and CDR2 sequences are SGHAT and FQNNGV. DNA for the CDR3: TGTGCCAGCAGCTTACAGGAAGTCGGCGAGCAGTACTTC. This gives the protein CASSLQEVGEQYF.

The gene calls are TRBV19 and TRBJ2-4; 9 bases align to TRBD2. There are 14 residues in the CDR3. Germline V gene data show CDR1 as LNHDA and CDR2 as SQIVND (reference sequence). V lost 3 bases, J lost 8 bases, and 5 bases stayed unmatched. CDR3 sequence reads: CASSISGSGDIQYF. The CDR3 DNA is TGTGCCAGTAGTATTAGCGGGAGCGGGGACATTCAGTACTTC.

This chain joins TRBV6-1 and TRBJ2-6; D unclear. The CDR3 consists of 17 residues. V lost 2 bases and J lost 3, with 14 bases in between. Germline values: CDR1 MNHNS, CDR2 SASEGT. DNA for the CDR3: TGTGCCAGCAGTGAAATACAGCTTACGGGTGGGGCCAACGTCCTGACTTTC. Its protein is CASSEIQLTGGANVLTF.

This chain joins TRBV19 and TRBJ2-5; 7 bases align to TRBD2. Trimming cost V 6 bases and J 3 bases; bases outside gene matches: 4. CDR3 size: 13 residues. In germline, CDR1 is LNHDA, CDR2 SQIVND (reference sequence). The CDR3 region is CASSEGLKETQYF. The DNA for the CDR3 is TGTGCCAGTAGCGAGGGACTAAAAGAGACCCAGTACTTC.